Presented here are 27 T cell receptor beta chains from one specimen sequenced in a study of Graves' ophthalmopathy and Graves' hyperthyroidism. Amplifying from RNA transcripts, the study obtained TCR beta CDR3 regions. HTBI-primed first-round RT-PCR preceded second-round multiplex PCR. TCRdb itself ran the multiplex PCR reads through MiXCR, one entry per CDR3 protein. Of roughly 500,000 distinct CDR3 sequences listed, 14% are singletons. Source material: blood. Receptors were obtained from a woman in her twenties or thirties with Graves' ophthalmopathy.

This clonotype has a count of ten or more. V and J are TRBV28 and TRBJ2-5; 13 nucleotides align to TRBD2. This CDR3 contains 18 residues. Germline V CDR1 and CDR2: MDHEN, SYDVKM. Trimming cost V 5 bases and J 4 bases; bases outside gene matches: 13. CDR3 loop: CASSHGLAGVGGGETQYF. The CDR3 coding sequence is TGTGCCAGCAGTCACGGACTAGCGGGAGTTGGGGGGGGAGAGACCCAGTACTTC.

This clonotype came up many times. This chain uses TRBV6-2 or TRBV6-3 with TRBJ2-7; a possible D gene is TRBD1 (6 bases). The CDR3 has 18 residues. Germline-derived CDR1 and CDR2 are MNHEY and SVGEGT. Trimming cost V 0 bases and J 5 bases, with 23 bases left between them. The CDR3 DNA follows: TGTGCCAGCAGTTACTCGGGGGTGGTTCCCCGGGACAACCACGAGCAGTACTTC. Translated, it gives CASSYSGVVPRDNHEQYF.

This clonotype occurred a few times. V and J are TRBV30 and TRBJ2-7, with D possibly being TRBD1 (6 bases). Germline loops: CDR1 GTSNPN, CDR2 SVGIG (reference sequence). Trimming cost V 7 bases and J 3 bases, with 16 bases left between them. The CDR3 is 13 amino acids. The CDR3 DNA follows: TGTGCCTTCTCCCGGGACATTTTCTACGAGCAGTACTTC. Encoded protein: CAFSRDIFYEQYF. Looking up the rest from reference TRBV30 and TRBJ2-7 gives the full variable domain: SQTIHQWPATLVQPVGSPLSLECTVEGTSNPNLYWYRQAAGRGLQLLFYSVGIGQISSEVPQNLSASRPQDRQFILSSKKLLLSDSGFYLCAFSRDIFYEQYFGPGTRLTVT.

This clonotype showed up many times. This chain joins TRBV7-3 and TRBJ1-2; D call uncertain. From germline, CDR1 is SGHTA and CDR2 FQGTGA. Trimming took 5 bases from V and 8 from J, leaving 15 bases between them. This CDR3 is built from 13 residues. This CDR3 is CASSQTGRGGYTF. The CDR3 DNA follows: TGTGCCAGCAGCCAAACGGGGAGAGGGGGCTACACCTTC.

This clonotype has a count of ten or more. The CDR3, as DNA: TGTGCCAGCAGCTCCGTCGGACTAGCGGGGACTGGGGCCAACGTCCTGACTTTC. It codes for CASSSVGLAGTGANVLTF. This chain connects TRBV7-3 to TRBJ2-6; 12 bases agree with TRBD2. The J segment lost 2 bases and the V segment lost 4 bases, leaving 6 bases of the junction unmatched. The CDR3 totals 18 residues. Germline CDR1 SGHTA, CDR2 FQGTGA. The variable domain in full, completed from reference TRBV7-3 and TRBJ2-6, reads GAGVSQTPSNKVTEKGKYVELRCDPISGHTALYWYRQSLGQGPEFLIYFQGTGAADDSGLPNDRFFAVRPEGSVSTLKIQRTERGDSAVYLCASSSVGLAGTGANVLTFGAGSRLTVL.

This sequence joins TRBV19 and TRBJ2-7; 11 bases are shared with TRBD2. The CDR3 contains 15 residues. Trimming took 6 bases from V and 0 from J; bases not matched to a gene: 4. Germline V CDR1 and CDR2: LNHDA, SQIVND (reference sequence). The CDR3 DNA sequence: TGTGCCAGTAGAGATACTAGCGGGAGCTCCTACGAGCAGTACTTC. Its translation: CASRDTSGSSYEQYF. Full variable domain (remainder filled in from reference TRBV19 and TRBJ2-7): DGGITQSPKYLFRKEGQNVTLSCEQNLNHDAMYWYRQDPGQGLRLIYYSQIVNDFQKGDIAEGYSVSREKKESFPLTVTSAQKNPTAFYLCASRDTSGSSYEQYFGPGTRLTVT.

The sample holds a few counts of this clonotype. The chain carries TRBV12-3 or TRBV12-4 and TRBJ2-2; D is perhaps TRBD1 (5 bases). The CDR3 length is 12 residues. The germline V and J ends were trimmed by 3 bases and 7 bases, with 6 bases remaining between them. For the CDR3, the DNA is TGTGCCAGCAGTTTCAGGGTCGGGGAGCTGTTTTTT. This codes for CASSFRVGELFF.

The J gene is TRBJ2-2, the V gene TRBV6-5; TRBD1 might be the D (6 bases). Per the germline V gene, CDR1 is MNHEY and CDR2 is SVGAGI. The length of the CDR3 is 16 residues. Trimming removed 1 base at V and 5 bases at J, with 14 bases between. CDR3 amino acids: CASSYLRAGETGELFF. The CDR3 coding sequence is TGTGCCAGCAGTTACTTAAGGGCAGGGGAGACCGGGGAGCTGTTTTTT.

This clonotype was found once. A much larger clone differs from this one at a single base, so this may be a read error. This rearrangement joins TRBV4-1 to TRBJ1-1; D call uncertain. The CDR3 has 14 amino acids. Germline-derived CDR1 and CDR2 are MGHRA and YSYEKL. The CDR3 reads CVSSQDWVNTEAFF. The CDR3 coding sequence is TGCGTCAGCAGCCAAGATTGGGTGAACACTGAAGCTTTCTTT.

This clonotype was counted at least ten times. The chain couples TRBV2 to TRBJ1-1; D not resolved. The germline V and J ends were trimmed by 3 bases and 2 bases, with 10 bases remaining between them. The germline V gene has CDR1 SNHLY and CDR2 FYNNEI. This CDR3 is built from 14 residues. CDR3 sequence (DNA): TGTGCCAGCAGTGAGGATACGGTTAACACTGAAGCTTTCTTT. It translates to CASSEDTVNTEAFF.

In the case of this clonotype: A much larger clone lies a single base off, so this may be a read error. V and J are TRBV9 and TRBJ2-5, with TRBD2 identical over 13 bases. The CDR3 is made up of 15 amino acids. The germline V gene encodes CDR1 SGDLS and CDR2 YYNGEE. CDR3 nucleotides: TGTGCCTGCAGTGGGACTAGCGGGACCCAAGAGACCCAGTACTTC. Its protein product is CACSGTSGTQETQYF.

This clonotype was detected many times. V usage is TRBV28 and J usage is TRBJ2-2; 7 bases are shared with TRBD1. V shed 6 bases, J shed 3 bases, and the junction held 4 bases outside the gene matches. The germline V gene encodes CDR1 MDHEN and CDR2 SYDVKM. CDR3 length equals 14 residues. The CDR3 here is CASSKGADTGELFF. CDR3 nucleotide sequence: TGTGCCAGCAGCAAGGGGGCGGACACCGGGGAGCTGTTTTTT.

This clonotype was counted at least ten times. The V call is TRBV7-8, the J call TRBJ2-7, with TRBD2 identical over 7 bases. Germline V gene lookup returns CDR1 SGHVS and CDR2 FQNEAQ. This CDR3 is 15 amino acids long. V was clipped by 5 bases and J by 2 bases; unmatched bases: 9. Here the CDR3 DNA reads TGTGCCAGCAGCATGGACGGGGGGAGGACCTACGAGCAGTACTTC. Its protein product is CASSMDGGRTYEQYF.

In this sample, this clonotype turned up many times. V is TRBV9 and J is TRBJ1-1, with a weak D call TRBD1 (6 bases). The CDR3 runs to 15 residues. V was trimmed by 0 bases and J by 10 bases, leaving 19 bases between them. Germline CDR1 reads SGDLS; CDR2 reads YYNGEE. This CDR3 is CASSVGGTGNDPAFF. For the CDR3, the DNA is TGTGCCAGCAGCGTAGGGGGAACAGGGAACGACCCAGCTTTCTTT.

This clonotype was found many times. CDR3 nucleotides: TGTGCCAGCAGTCGTACAGAGATAACCTACGAGCAGTACTTC. Translation: CASSRTEITYEQYF. V usage is TRBV6-5 and J usage is TRBJ2-7; D gene ambiguous. Germline CDR1 is MNHEY and CDR2 is SVGAGI. The CDR3 contains 14 residues. The ends were cut back, 5 bases at V and 2 bases at J, with 13 bases in the middle.

This clonotype was found many times. The chain combines TRBV11-1 with TRBJ2-5; D gene uncertain. CDR1 is SGHAT and CDR2 is FQDESV in the germline V gene (reference sequence). The ends were cut back, 5 bases at V and 2 bases at J, with 9 bases in the middle. The CDR3 covers 13 residues. The CDR3 loop is CASSPIIQETQYF. CDR3 coding DNA: TGTGCCAGCAGCCCAATCATTCAAGAGACCCAGTACTTC.

This clonotype was seen repeatedly, ten times or more. The V and J genes are TRBV6-1 and TRBJ2-7; 15 nucleotides line up with TRBD2. This CDR3 region has 15 residues. The junction had 6 bases not matched to a gene; V was cut back by 6 bases and J by 6 bases. From germline, CDR1 is MNHNS and CDR2 SASEGT. CDR3: CASRKPGLAGGEQYF. For the CDR3, the DNA is TGTGCCAGCAGAAAACCGGGACTAGCGGGAGGCGAGCAGTACTTC.

This clonotype appeared many times. The chain carries TRBV20-1 and TRBJ2-5; D is ambiguous. The V gene's germline CDR1 is DFQATT and CDR2 SNEGSKA (reference sequence). Trimming took off 2 bases at V and 5 bases at J, with 9 bases between the two ends. This CDR3 has 12 amino acids. The CDR3 region has the DNA TGCAGTGCTAGACAGACCTCTGAGACCCAGTACTTC. This encodes CSARQTSETQYF.

The J gene is TRBJ1-1, the V gene TRBV12-3 or TRBV12-4; D unresolved. The CDR3 has 12 amino acids. Trimming removed 4 bases at V and 10 bases at J, with 13 bases between. The DNA of the CDR3 is TGTGCCAGCAGTTCCATTGGAATCAGAGCTTTCTTT. Amino acids: CASSSIGIRAFF.

The gene calls are TRBV6-1 and TRBJ1-2; 7 bases fit TRBD1. The CDR3 loop spans 15 amino acids. From germline, CDR1 is MNHNS and CDR2 SASEGT. The ends lost 5 bases at V and 4 bases at J; junction bases unmatched: 10. CDR3 loop: CASSPRNTGVYGYTF. As DNA, the CDR3 is TGTGCCAGCAGTCCCAGAAACACAGGGGTCTATGGCTACACCTTC.

In DNA form, the CDR3 reads TGCAGTGCTAGCCGGGAGGGCCCCTACGAGCAGTACTTC. Encoded protein: CSASREGPYEQYF. The chain has TRBV20-1 and TRBJ2-7; 8 bases match TRBD2. Germline CDR1 DFQATT, CDR2 SNEGSKA (reference sequence). This CDR3 spans 13 amino acids. Trimming at V came to 3 bases and at J to 2 bases, leaving 3 bases not matched to a gene.

This clonotype was observed a handful of times. The chain is built from TRBV4-1 and TRBJ2-7; D is possibly TRBD2 (7 bases). The CDR3 loop spans 15 amino acids. Germline V lookup: CDR1 MGHRA, CDR2 YSYEKL. V was pared by 0 bases and J by 2 bases, with 11 bases between. The CDR3: CASSQDRGAAYEQYF. The DNA of the CDR3 is TGCGCCAGCAGCCAAGATCGGGGGGCGGCCTACGAGCAGTACTTC.

This clonotype was recorded many times. This sequence joins TRBV6-1 and TRBJ1-5; D remains ambiguous. Germline lookup yields CDR1 MNHNS and CDR2 SASEGT. Trimming cost V 2 bases and J 4 bases, with 0 bases left between them. The CDR3 is made up of 11 amino acids. The CDR3 nucleotides are TGTGCCAGCAGTGAAAATCAGCCCCAGCATTTT. It yields the protein CASSENQPQHF.

This clonotype was seen at least ten times. The V gene is TRBV6-1, the J gene TRBJ1-5; D unresolved. V lost 8 bases to trimming and J lost 4 bases, with 18 bases between them. This CDR3 has 15 amino acids. Germline V gene data show CDR1 as MNHNS and CDR2 as SASEGT. The DNA of the CDR3 is TGTGCCAGCTGGATAACGGGCGGTTTGAATCAGCCCCAGCATTTT. Protein: CASWITGGLNQPQHF.

This clonotype came up many times. The chain couples TRBV20-1 to TRBJ2-5, with D unresolved. This CDR3 spans 12 amino acids. The germline CDR1 and CDR2 sequences are DFQATT and SNEGSKA (reference sequence). The V gene lost 3 bases and the J gene lost 4 bases, with 9 bases spanning the gap. The CDR3, as DNA: TGCAGTGCTAGTGGGGTGAGAGAGACCCAGTACTTC. This translates into CSASGVRETQYF.

This rearrangement joins TRBV5-1 to TRBJ2-2; D may be TRBD1 (5 bases). Trimming took off 6 bases at V and 2 bases at J, with 14 bases between the two ends. The CDR3 has 15 amino acids. Germline CDR1 and CDR2: SGHRS and YFSETQ. In DNA form, the CDR3 reads TGCGCCAGCACTCTCCGCAGGGCAAACACCGGGGAGCTGTTTTTT. Translated: CASTLRRANTGELFF.

The chain combines TRBV6-2 or TRBV6-3 with TRBJ1-1; 11 bases align to TRBD1. The CDR3 contains 17 residues. The germline V gene has CDR1 MNHEY and CDR2 SVGEGT. Trimming removed 6 bases from V and 2 bases from J; junction bases left unmatched: 11. The CDR3 here is CASSHSGQGAGNTEAFF. The CDR3 nucleotides are TGTGCCAGCAGCCATTCCGGACAGGGGGCAGGAAACACTGAAGCTTTCTTT.